This T cell receptor (beta chain) was identified in a study of PD-1 blockade in mismatch repair-deficient tumors. Time point meaning: identical roughly 10-day culture without peptide (control). Germline CDR1 is SGHDT and CDR2 is YYEEEE. This CDR3 region has 15 residues. With V trimmed by 4 bases and J by 4 bases, 8 bases remained unmatched. On this clone: Its antigen is currently unknown.

Measured with immunoSEQ multiplex PCR; TCRdb has only the in-frame clones, and not every one. The data hold more than 13,000 clones, with more than 75% observed a single time. J is TRBJ1-2 and V is TRBV5-6; 9 bases align to TRBD1. The clonotype was recovered from an adult with mismatch repair-deficient cancer. The sequencing used cells cultured in vitro, collected from a patient treated with pembrolizumab. CDR3 loop: CASSPGQGIGYGYTF. The CDR3 nucleotides are TGTGCCAGCAGCCCGGGACAGGGTATCGGCTATGGCTACACCTTC.